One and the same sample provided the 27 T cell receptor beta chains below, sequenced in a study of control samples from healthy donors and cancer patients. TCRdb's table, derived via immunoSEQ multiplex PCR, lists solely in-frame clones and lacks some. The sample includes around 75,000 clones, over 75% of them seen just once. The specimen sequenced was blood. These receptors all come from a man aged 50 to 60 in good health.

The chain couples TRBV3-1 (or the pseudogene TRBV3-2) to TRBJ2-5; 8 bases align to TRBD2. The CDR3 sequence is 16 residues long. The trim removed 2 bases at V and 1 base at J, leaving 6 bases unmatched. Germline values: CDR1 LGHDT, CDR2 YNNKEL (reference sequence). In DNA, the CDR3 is TGTGCCAGCAGCCAAAGACGTAGCGGGACCCAAGAGACCCAGTACTTC. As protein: CASSQRRSGTQETQYF.

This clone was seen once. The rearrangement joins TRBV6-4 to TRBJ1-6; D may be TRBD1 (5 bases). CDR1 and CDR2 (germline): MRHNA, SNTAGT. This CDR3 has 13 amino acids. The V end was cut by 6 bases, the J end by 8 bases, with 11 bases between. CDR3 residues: CASREDSHSPLHF. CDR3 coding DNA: TGTGCCAGCAGGGAAGACAGTCATTCACCCCTCCACTTT.

The CDR3 sequence is CASSAAAANEKLFF. The CDR3 DNA reads TGTGCCAGCAGCGCGGCAGCCGCTAATGAAAAACTGTTTTTT. The chain links TRBV11-3 to TRBJ1-4; no clear D gene. Looked up from germline, CDR1 is SGHNT and CDR2 is YENEEA. V dropped 5 bases and J dropped 3 bases, with 10 bases sitting between them. This CDR3 has 14 amino acids.

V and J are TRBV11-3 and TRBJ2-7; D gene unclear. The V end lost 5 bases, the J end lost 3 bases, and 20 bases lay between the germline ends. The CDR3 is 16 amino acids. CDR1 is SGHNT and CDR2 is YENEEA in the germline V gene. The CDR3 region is CASSPQGPGGIYEQYF. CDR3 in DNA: TGTGCCAGCAGCCCCCAAGGGCCAGGCGGCATCTACGAGCAGTACTTC. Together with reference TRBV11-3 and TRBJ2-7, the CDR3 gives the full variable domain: EAGVVQSPRYKIIEKKQPVAFWCNPISGHNTLYWYLQNLGQGPELLIRYENEEAVDDSQLPKDRFSAERLKGVDSTLKIQPAELGDSAVYLCASSPQGPGGIYEQYFGPGTRLTVT.

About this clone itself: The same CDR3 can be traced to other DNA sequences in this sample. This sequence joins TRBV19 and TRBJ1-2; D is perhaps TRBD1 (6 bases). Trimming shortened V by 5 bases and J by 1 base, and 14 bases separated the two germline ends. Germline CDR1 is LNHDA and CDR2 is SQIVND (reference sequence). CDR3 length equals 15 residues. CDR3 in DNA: TGTGCCAGTAGTTTGCTCCAGGGGAGTAACTATGGCTACACCTTC. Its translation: CASSLLQGSNYGYTF.

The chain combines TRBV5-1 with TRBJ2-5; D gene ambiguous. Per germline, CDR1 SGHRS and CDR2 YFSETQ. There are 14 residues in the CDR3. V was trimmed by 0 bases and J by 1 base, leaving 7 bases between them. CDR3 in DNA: TGCGCCAGCAGCTTGGATCGGAGCCAAGAGACCCAGTACTTC. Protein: CASSLDRSQETQYF.

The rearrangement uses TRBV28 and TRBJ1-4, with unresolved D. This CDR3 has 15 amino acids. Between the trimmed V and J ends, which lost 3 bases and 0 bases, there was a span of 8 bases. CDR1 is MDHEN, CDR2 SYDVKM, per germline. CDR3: CASSLVGTTNEKLFF. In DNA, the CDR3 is TGTGCCAGCAGTTTGGTGGGAACAACTAATGAAAAACTGTTTTTT.

The CDR3 DNA is TGTGCCAGCAGCAAGAGGGACCTTACCTACGAGCAGTACTTC. Encoded protein: CASSKRDLTYEQYF. V usage is TRBV21-1 and J usage is TRBJ2-7. TRBV21-1 is listed as a pseudogene. The CDR3 is 14 amino acids.

In nucleotides, the CDR3 is TGCGCCAGCAGCCAAGAATCAAGAGGATTCTATGGCTACACCTTC. It translates to CASSQESRGFYGYTF. V usage is TRBV4-1 and J usage is TRBJ1-2; D gene ambiguous. V was pared by 0 bases and J by 4 bases, with 12 bases between. The CDR3 runs to 15 residues. Per the germline V gene, CDR1 is MGHRA and CDR2 is YSYEKL.

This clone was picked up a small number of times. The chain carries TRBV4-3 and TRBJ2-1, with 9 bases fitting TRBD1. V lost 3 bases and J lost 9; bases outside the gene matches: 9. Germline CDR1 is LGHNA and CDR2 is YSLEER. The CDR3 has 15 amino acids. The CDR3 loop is CASSHRTGVGVEQFF. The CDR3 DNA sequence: TGCGCCAGCAGCCACAGGACAGGGGTAGGGGTTGAGCAGTTCTTC.

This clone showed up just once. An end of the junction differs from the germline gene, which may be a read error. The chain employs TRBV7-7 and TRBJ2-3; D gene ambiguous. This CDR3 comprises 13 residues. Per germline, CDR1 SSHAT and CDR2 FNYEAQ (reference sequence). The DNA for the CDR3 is TGTGCTAGCAGCTTGCACGGGCCAGATACGCAGTATTTT. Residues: CASSLHGPDTQYF.

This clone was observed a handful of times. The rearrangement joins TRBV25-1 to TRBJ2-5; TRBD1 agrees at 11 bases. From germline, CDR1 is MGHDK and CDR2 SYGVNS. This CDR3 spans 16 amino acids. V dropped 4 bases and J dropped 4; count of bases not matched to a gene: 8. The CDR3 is CASSGPDRGHLETQYF. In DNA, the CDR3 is TGTGCCAGCAGTGGACCGGACAGGGGGCATTTAGAGACCCAGTACTTC.

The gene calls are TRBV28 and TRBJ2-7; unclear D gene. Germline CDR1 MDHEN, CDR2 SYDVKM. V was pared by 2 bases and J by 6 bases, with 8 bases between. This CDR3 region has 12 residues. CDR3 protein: CASSLPPGEQYF. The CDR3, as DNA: TGTGCCAGCAGTTTACCCCCGGGCGAGCAGTACTTC.

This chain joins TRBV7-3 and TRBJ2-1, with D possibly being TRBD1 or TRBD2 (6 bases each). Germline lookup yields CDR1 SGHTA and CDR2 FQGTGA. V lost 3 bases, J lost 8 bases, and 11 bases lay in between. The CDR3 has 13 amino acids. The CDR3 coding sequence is TGTGCCAGCAGCTTTGTAGGGGGGCATGAGCAGTTCTTC. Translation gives CASSFVGGHEQFF.

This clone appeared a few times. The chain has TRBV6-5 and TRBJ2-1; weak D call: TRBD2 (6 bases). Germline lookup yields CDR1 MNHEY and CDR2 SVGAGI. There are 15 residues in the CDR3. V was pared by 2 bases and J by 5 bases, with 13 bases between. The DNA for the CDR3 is TGTGCCAGCAGTTACGTGGGGGGAACAAACAATGAGCAGTTCTTC. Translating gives CASSYVGGTNNEQFF.

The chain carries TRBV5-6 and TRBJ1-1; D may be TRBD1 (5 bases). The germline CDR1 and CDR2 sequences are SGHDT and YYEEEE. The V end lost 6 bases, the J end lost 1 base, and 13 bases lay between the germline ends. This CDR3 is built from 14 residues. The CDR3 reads CASNGDLGNTEAFF. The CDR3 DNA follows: TGTGCCAGCAACGGGGACTTGGGGAACACTGAAGCTTTCTTT.

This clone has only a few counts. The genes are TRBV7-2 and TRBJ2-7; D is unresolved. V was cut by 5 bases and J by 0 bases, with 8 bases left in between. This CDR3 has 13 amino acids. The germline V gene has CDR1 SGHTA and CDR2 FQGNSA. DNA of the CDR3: TGTGCCAGCAGCCCGAGGAGCTCCTACGAGCAGTACTTC. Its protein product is CASSPRSSYEQYF.

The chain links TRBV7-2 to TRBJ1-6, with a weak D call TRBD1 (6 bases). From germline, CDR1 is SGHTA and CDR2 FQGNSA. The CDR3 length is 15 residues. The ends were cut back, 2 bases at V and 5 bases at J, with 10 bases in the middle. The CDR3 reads CASSLIGQNNSPLHF. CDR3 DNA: TGTGCCAGCAGCTTAATCGGACAGAATAATTCACCCCTCCACTTT. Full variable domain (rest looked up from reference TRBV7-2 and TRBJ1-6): GAGVSQSPSNKVTEKGKDVELRCDPISGHTALYWYRQSLGQGLEFLIYFQGNSAPDKSGLPSDRFSAERTGGSVSTLTIQRTQQEDSAVYLCASSLIGQNNSPLHFGNGTRLTVT.

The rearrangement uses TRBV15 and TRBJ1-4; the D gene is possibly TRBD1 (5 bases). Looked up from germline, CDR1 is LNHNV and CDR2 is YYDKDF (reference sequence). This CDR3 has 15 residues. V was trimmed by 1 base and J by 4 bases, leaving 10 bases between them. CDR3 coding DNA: TGTGCCACCAGCAGAGCCAGGACAATTAATGAAAAACTGTTTTTT. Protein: CATSRARTINEKLFF.

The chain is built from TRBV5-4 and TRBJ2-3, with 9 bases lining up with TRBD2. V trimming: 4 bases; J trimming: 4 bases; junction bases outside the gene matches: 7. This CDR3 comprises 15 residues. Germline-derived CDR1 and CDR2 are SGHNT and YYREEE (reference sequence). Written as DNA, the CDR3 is TGTGCCAGCAGCCCTCCGGGACTAGCAGCAGATACGCAGTATTTT. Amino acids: CASSPPGLAADTQYF.

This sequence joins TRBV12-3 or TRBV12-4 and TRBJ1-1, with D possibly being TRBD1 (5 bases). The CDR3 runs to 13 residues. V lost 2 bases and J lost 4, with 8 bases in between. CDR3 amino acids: CASSLLGVTEAFF. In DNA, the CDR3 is TGTGCCAGCAGTTTACTAGGGGTCACTGAAGCTTTCTTT.

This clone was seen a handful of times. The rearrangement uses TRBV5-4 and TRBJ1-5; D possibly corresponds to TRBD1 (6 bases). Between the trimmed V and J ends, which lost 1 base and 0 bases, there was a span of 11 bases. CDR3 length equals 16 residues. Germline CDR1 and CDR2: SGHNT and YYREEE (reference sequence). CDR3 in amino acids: CASSLRGEGSNQPQHF. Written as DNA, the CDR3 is TGTGCCAGCAGCTTGAGGGGGGAGGGTAGCAATCAGCCCCAGCATTTT.

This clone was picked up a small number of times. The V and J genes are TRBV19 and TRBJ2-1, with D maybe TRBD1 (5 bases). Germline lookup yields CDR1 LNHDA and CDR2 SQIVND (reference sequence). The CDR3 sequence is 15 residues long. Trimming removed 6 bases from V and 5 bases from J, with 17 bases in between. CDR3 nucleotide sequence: TGTGCCAGTAGCAACTACAGGCGGCCCGACAATGAGCAGTTCTTC. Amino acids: CASSNYRRPDNEQFF.

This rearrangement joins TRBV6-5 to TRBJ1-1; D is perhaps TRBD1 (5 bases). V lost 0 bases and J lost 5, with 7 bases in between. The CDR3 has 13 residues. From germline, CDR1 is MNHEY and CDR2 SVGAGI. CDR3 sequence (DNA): TGTGCCAGCAGTTACTCTCGGGGGACTGAAGCTTTCTTT. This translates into CASSYSRGTEAFF.

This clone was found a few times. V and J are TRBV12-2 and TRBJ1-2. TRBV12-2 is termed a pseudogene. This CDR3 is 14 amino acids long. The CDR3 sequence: CASRLRDENYGYTF. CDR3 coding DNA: TGTGCAAGTCGCTTGAGGGATGAGAACTATGGCTACACCTTC.

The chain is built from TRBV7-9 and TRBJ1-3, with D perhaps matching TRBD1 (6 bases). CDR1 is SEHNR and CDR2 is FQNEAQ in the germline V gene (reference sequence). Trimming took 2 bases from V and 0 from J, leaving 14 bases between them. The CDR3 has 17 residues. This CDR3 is CASSLSVDRISGNTIYF. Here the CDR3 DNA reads TGTGCCAGCAGCTTAAGTGTGGACAGAATCTCTGGAAACACCATATATTTT.

DNA of the CDR3: TGTGCCAGTCTCTCGGGGGAGGGTCAGACCTTC. Translating gives CASLSGEGQTF. The chain recombines TRBV19 with TRBJ1-2; a weak D match, TRBD1 (5 bases). CDR3 length equals 11 residues. With 8 bases removed from V and 14 bases from J, the gap between germline ends came to 18 bases. The germline gives CDR1 LNHDA, CDR2 SQIVND (reference sequence).